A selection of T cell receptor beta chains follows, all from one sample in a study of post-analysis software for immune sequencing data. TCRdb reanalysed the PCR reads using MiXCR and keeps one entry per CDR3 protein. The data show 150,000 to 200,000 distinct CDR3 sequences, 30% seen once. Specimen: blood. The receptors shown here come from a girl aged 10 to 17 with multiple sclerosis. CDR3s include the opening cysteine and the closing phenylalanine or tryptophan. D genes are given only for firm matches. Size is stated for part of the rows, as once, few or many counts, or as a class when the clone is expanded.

cdr3_nt: TGTGCCAGCAGCTCACCGGGACTAGGCACAGATACGCAGTATTTT
cdr3_aa: CASSSPGLGTDTQYF
clone_size: many
d_call: TRBD2
v_call: TRBV7-3
j_call: TRBJ2-3

cdr3_nt: TGTGCCACCAGCCTGGACAGGGGTGGCTACACCTTC
cdr3_aa: CATSLDRGGYTF
clone_size: .
d_call: TRBD1
v_call: TRBV11-2
j_call: TRBJ1-2

cdr3_nt: TGCAGTGCTACCCCAGGTCGTGTAGCTTTCTTT
cdr3_aa: CSATPGRVAFF
clone_size: few
d_call: .
v_call: TRBV20-1
j_call: TRBJ1-1

cdr3_nt: TGTGCCATCAGTGAGGTGCGGGGGGCGACCCCTGGCTACACCTTC
cdr3_aa: CAISEVRGATPGYTF
clone_size: many
d_call: .
v_call: TRBV10-3
j_call: TRBJ1-2

cdr3_nt: TGCAGCGTGGGGGAGGGATCGCCAGATACGCAGTATTTT
cdr3_aa: CSVGEGSPDTQYF
clone_size: many
d_call: TRBD2
v_call: TRBV29-1
j_call: TRBJ2-3

cdr3_nt: TGCGCCAGCTCCGGTCGAGGGGAGGGCGGCTACACCTTC
cdr3_aa: CASSGRGEGGYTF
clone_size: .
d_call: .
v_call: TRBV10-2
j_call: TRBJ1-2

cdr3_nt: TGCAGTGCTAGGGTTTACTCTGGGGCCAACGTCCTGACTTTC
cdr3_aa: CSARVYSGANVLTF
clone_size: many
d_call: .
v_call: TRBV20-1
j_call: TRBJ2-6

cdr3_nt: TGCAGCGTTGAATTTGGGGCGGGCCCCTACAATGAGCAGTTCTTC
cdr3_aa: CSVEFGAGPYNEQFF
clone_size: .
d_call: .
v_call: TRBV29-1
j_call: TRBJ2-1

cdr3_nt: TGTGCCAGCAGCCCCGCGGGGTCCTACAATGAGCAGTTCTTC
cdr3_aa: CASSPAGSYNEQFF
clone_size: many
d_call: .
v_call: TRBV12-3/TRBV12-4
j_call: TRBJ2-1

cdr3_nt: TGTGCCAGCAGTCTTCGGGTTTCGGGGATTCCGAACACCGGGGAGCTGTTTTTT
cdr3_aa: CASSLRVSGIPNTGELFF
clone_size: .
d_call: .
v_call: TRBV12-3/TRBV12-4
j_call: TRBJ2-2

cdr3_nt: TGTGCCATCAACGAATGGACAAGGGGTCTTGGCTACACCTTC
cdr3_aa: CAINEWTRGLGYTF
clone_size: few
d_call: .
v_call: TRBV6-2/TRBV6-3
j_call: TRBJ1-2

cdr3_nt: TGTGCCAGCAGTCCGGACAGCACAGATACGCAGTATTTT
cdr3_aa: CASSPDSTDTQYF
clone_size: few
d_call: .
v_call: TRBV9
j_call: TRBJ2-3

cdr3_nt: TGTGCCAGCAGCGCTTCTGGGGCAGGGGCCGTCTATGGCTACACCTTC
cdr3_aa: CASSASGAGAVYGYTF
clone_size: .
d_call: .
v_call: TRBV7-2
j_call: TRBJ1-2

cdr3_nt: TGTGCCAGCAGCGGTGACAGGTGGGGTTTATCGATGAACACTGAAGCTTTCTTT
cdr3_aa: CASSGDRWGLSMNTEAFF
clone_size: .
d_call: .
v_call: TRBV28
j_call: TRBJ1-1

cdr3_nt: TGTGCCAGCAGTTTCGGACTAGCGGGAGGGAAGGGCACAGATACGCAGTATTTT
cdr3_aa: CASSFGLAGGKGTDTQYF
clone_size: .
d_call: TRBD2
v_call: TRBV12-3/TRBV12-4
j_call: TRBJ2-3

cdr3_nt: TGCAGTGCTAGAGATTTGGAGACCTACAATGAGCAGTTCTTC
cdr3_aa: CSARDLETYNEQFF
clone_size: many
d_call: .
v_call: TRBV20-1
j_call: TRBJ2-1

cdr3_nt: TGCAGTGCTAGAGAGTTCCCCTACGAGCAGTACTTC
cdr3_aa: CSAREFPYEQYF
clone_size: many
d_call: .
v_call: TRBV20-1
j_call: TRBJ2-7

cdr3_nt: TGCAGTGCTAGAGATCTGGGGAACAGCAATCAGCCCCAGCATTTT
cdr3_aa: CSARDLGNSNQPQHF
clone_size: many
d_call: .
v_call: TRBV20-1
j_call: TRBJ1-5

cdr3_nt: TGTGCCAGCAGCTTAGGGGAAGAAAAACTGTTTTTT
cdr3_aa: CASSLGEEKLFF
clone_size: few
d_call: .
v_call: TRBV7-9
j_call: TRBJ1-4

cdr3_nt: TGTGCCAGCAGTTTAGGGGCCGGGCTCTACACCTTC
cdr3_aa: CASSLGAGLYTF
clone_size: many
d_call: .
v_call: TRBV12-3/TRBV12-4
j_call: TRBJ1-2

cdr3_nt: TGCAGTGCTAGCCCCCCCTTAAGCGGGGAGACAGATACGCAGTATTTT
cdr3_aa: CSASPPLSGETDTQYF
clone_size: few
d_call: TRBD2
v_call: TRBV20-1
j_call: TRBJ2-3

cdr3_nt: TGTGCCAGCACCACCGGGACTAGCGGGACAGAGACCCAGTACTTC
cdr3_aa: CASTTGTSGTETQYF
clone_size: many
d_call: TRBD2
v_call: TRBV6-5
j_call: TRBJ2-5

cdr3_nt: TGTGCCAGCAGCCAAAATGGAGCGGGAGGGGCCAGGGGTGAGCAGTTCTTC
cdr3_aa: CASSQNGAGGARGEQFF
clone_size: .
d_call: TRBD2
v_call: TRBV3-1
j_call: TRBJ2-1

cdr3_nt: TGTGCCAGCAGCGTAAGCGGGGGAGGCCATGGCACAGATACGCAGTATTTT
cdr3_aa: CASSVSGGGHGTDTQYF
clone_size: many
d_call: TRBD2
v_call: TRBV9
j_call: TRBJ2-3

cdr3_nt: TGTGCCAGCAGCGGAAGGACAGGGCGCGAGCAGTACTTC
cdr3_aa: CASSGRTGREQYF
clone_size: many
d_call: TRBD1
v_call: TRBV7-9
j_call: TRBJ2-7

cdr3_nt: TGTGCCAGCACCTTGAGCGGGGGAGATGAGACCCAGTACTTC
cdr3_aa: CASTLSGGDETQYF
clone_size: .
d_call: TRBD2
v_call: TRBV12-3/TRBV12-4
j_call: TRBJ2-5

cdr3_nt: TGCGCCAGCAGCCAAGAAGATAGGGTTGAGACCCAGTACTTC
cdr3_aa: CASSQEDRVETQYF
clone_size: many
d_call: .
v_call: TRBV4-1
j_call: TRBJ2-5

cdr3_nt: TGTGCCAGCAGCGGCGACCTCATGAACACTGAAGCTTTCTTT
cdr3_aa: CASSGDLMNTEAFF
clone_size: .
d_call: .
v_call: TRBV9
j_call: TRBJ1-1

cdr3_nt: TGTGCCAGCAAGGGGCCAGGGGTGCGTGGCGAGCAGTACTTC
cdr3_aa: CASKGPGVRGEQYF
clone_size: many
d_call: .
v_call: TRBV6-5
j_call: TRBJ2-7

cdr3_nt: TGTGCCAGCAGTTCGGTCCGCCCACGGAACACTGAAGCTTTCTTT
cdr3_aa: CASSSVRPRNTEAFF
clone_size: .
d_call: .
v_call: TRBV6-5
j_call: TRBJ1-1

cdr3_nt: TGTGCCTGCAGTTACGGCGATGAGCAGTTCTTC
cdr3_aa: CACSYGDEQFF
clone_size: .
d_call: .
v_call: TRBV6-6
j_call: TRBJ2-1

cdr3_nt: TGTGCCACCAGCAGGAGACACTCAACCGGGGAGCTGTTTTTT
cdr3_aa: CATSRRHSTGELFF
clone_size: .
d_call: .
v_call: TRBV24-1
j_call: TRBJ2-2

cdr3_nt: TGTGCCAGCAGCTCTGACTACAGGGACGAAAAACTGTTTTTT
cdr3_aa: CASSSDYRDEKLFF
clone_size: many
d_call: .
v_call: TRBV11-2
j_call: TRBJ1-4

cdr3_nt: TGTGCCAGCAGTTTCACAGGGGGTACGAATCAGCCCCAGCATTTT
cdr3_aa: CASSFTGGTNQPQHF
clone_size: few
d_call: TRBD1
v_call: TRBV6-5
j_call: TRBJ1-5

cdr3_nt: TGCAGCGTTGAAGAACGGTCGACAGGGCCGGGCGGCTACACCTTC
cdr3_aa: CSVEERSTGPGGYTF
clone_size: .
d_call: TRBD1
v_call: TRBV29-1
j_call: TRBJ1-2

cdr3_nt: TGTGCCAGCAGCCCGAGCCCCGGATGGGAGACCCAGTACTTC
cdr3_aa: CASSPSPGWETQYF
clone_size: many
d_call: .
v_call: TRBV7-8
j_call: TRBJ2-5

cdr3_nt: TGCAGCGTTAGACAGGGACCCTTTACCTACGAGCAGTACTTC
cdr3_aa: CSVRQGPFTYEQYF
clone_size: many
d_call: TRBD1
v_call: TRBV29-1
j_call: TRBJ2-7

cdr3_nt: TGTGCCAGCAGTTCTGACAGCTTTAATCCACCCCTCCACTTT
cdr3_aa: CASSSDSFNPPLHF
clone_size: .
d_call: .
v_call: TRBV2
j_call: TRBJ1-6

cdr3_nt: TGTGCCAGCAGTGACGAGGGCTCCTACGAGCAGTACTTC
cdr3_aa: CASSDEGSYEQYF
clone_size: many
d_call: .
v_call: TRBV25-1
j_call: TRBJ2-7

cdr3_nt: TGCGCCAGCAGCTCAGGGCGGCTGGGCGGGGAGCTGTTTTTT
cdr3_aa: CASSSGRLGGELFF
clone_size: .
d_call: .
v_call: TRBV5-1
j_call: TRBJ2-2

cdr3_nt: TGTGCCAGCAGCTCAGCGGGAGTTGGGACAGGTACGCAGTATTTT
cdr3_aa: CASSSAGVGTGTQYF
clone_size: .
d_call: .
v_call: TRBV2
j_call: TRBJ2-3

cdr3_nt: TGTGCCATCAGTCCCGGGACAGGGTTAAGCTCCTACAATGAGCAGTTCTTC
cdr3_aa: CAISPGTGLSSYNEQFF
clone_size: .
d_call: TRBD1
v_call: TRBV10-3
j_call: TRBJ2-1

cdr3_nt: TGTGCCAGCAGCGTAGAGGAATGTGATGGCTACACCTTC
cdr3_aa: CASSVEECDGYTF
clone_size: .
d_call: .
v_call: TRBV9
j_call: TRBJ1-2